This paragraph reports one T cell receptor beta chain. What it recognizes is unknown. Other DNA sequences within the sample encode an identical CDR3. The V gene's germline CDR1 is GTSNPN and CDR2 SVGIG (reference sequence). Trimming took off 4 bases at V and 2 bases at J, with 9 bases between the two ends. The CDR3 extends over 13 amino acids. The sample is drawn from a study of shared clonotypes between healthy human individuals. General study results and limits: In several donors, around 5.5% of naive CD4 clonotypes appeared in common.

Some clones are missing from TCRdb's copy, which holds only in-frame ones; the method was immunoSEQ multiplex PCR. The data show about a million clones, 77% seen once. This sequence was found in a man between 18 and 29 years old in good health. Some clones in this sample may be carry-over from other donors' samples. The sample was memory CD4+ T cells from PBMCs. Subset of the sample: CD45RA-negative fraction. V is TRBV30 and J is TRBJ1-5; tentative D call: TRBD1 (5 bases). The CDR3 nucleotides read TGTGCCTGGACCCGGGACGGCAATCAGCCCCAGCATTTT. This gives the protein CAWTRDGNQPQHF.